The 14 T cell receptor beta chains below come from one sample, sequenced in a study of T cell responses to AZD1222 COVID-19 vaccine. TCRdb keeps only in-frame clones here, not all; method: immunoSEQ multiplex PCR. Of around 150,000 clones listed, about 91% are singletons. The source was peripheral blood, collected on day 0 of AZD1222 vaccination. The source is an adult in good health.

This clone was observed once. This chain uses TRBV11-3 with TRBJ2-3; 7 bases agree with TRBD1. The CDR3 has 18 residues. V trimming: 5 bases; J trimming: 1 base; junction bases outside the gene matches: 15. CDR1 and CDR2 (germline): SGHNT, YENEEA. CDR3: CASSPWTGFSVGTDTQYF. CDR3 bases: TGTGCCAGCAGCCCATGGACAGGCTTCTCCGTTGGCACAGATACGCAGTATTTT.

The V call is TRBV12-3 or TRBV12-4, the J call TRBJ2-7, with D unclear. The CDR3 length is 12 residues. Deletions cut 8 bases from V and 7 bases from J, with 15 bases between. CDR3 in amino acids: CASSFRAAEQYF. The CDR3 nucleotides are TGTGCCAGCTCGTTTCGGGCTGCTGAGCAGTACTTC.

The chain employs TRBV5-5 and TRBJ2-7; TRBD2 matches at 11 bases. V dropped 3 bases and J dropped 6; count of bases not matched to a gene: 8. There are 15 residues in the CDR3. Looked up from germline, CDR1 is SGHKS and CDR2 is YYEKEE (reference sequence). The CDR3: CASSWDYSGGAEQYF. The CDR3 coding sequence is TGTGCCAGCAGCTGGGATTATAGCGGGGGGGCCGAGCAGTACTTC.

The chain uses TRBV7-9 and TRBJ1-1, with no clear D. Looked up from germline, CDR1 is SEHNR and CDR2 is FQNEAQ (reference sequence). The CDR3 sequence is 15 residues long. Trimming took off 1 base at V and 0 bases at J, with 9 bases between the two ends. The CDR3, as DNA: TGTGCCAGCAGCTTAGACGGAACCATGAACACTGAAGCTTTCTTT. It encodes CASSLDGTMNTEAFF.

The chain is built from TRBV11-3 and TRBJ2-1; D may be TRBD1 or TRBD2 (5 bases each). CDR1 is SGHNT, CDR2 YENEEA, per germline. V lost 3 bases to trimming and J lost 0 bases, with 9 bases between them. This CDR3 is 15 amino acids long. In DNA, the CDR3 is TGTGCCAGCAGCTTTTCAGGGAGCTCCTACAATGAGCAGTTCTTC. It translates to CASSFSGSSYNEQFF.

This chain uses TRBV10-3 with TRBJ2-6; D possibly matches TRBD1 or TRBD2 (5 bases each). Trimming shortened V by 0 bases and J by 1 base, and 13 bases separated the two germline ends. From germline, CDR1 is ENHRY and CDR2 SYGVKD. The CDR3 sequence is 18 residues long. The CDR3 sequence: CAISESGPGRSGANVLTF. DNA for the CDR3: TGTGCCATCAGTGAGTCGGGTCCGGGACGTTCTGGGGCCAACGTCCTGACTTTC.

The gene calls are TRBV20-1 and TRBJ1-1, with D unclear. The CDR3 length is 11 residues. CDR1 and CDR2 (germline): DFQATT, SNEGSKA (reference sequence). The V end was cut by 1 base, the J end by 7 bases, with 7 bases between. CDR3 loop: CSARGTGEAFF. The CDR3 DNA reads TGCAGTGCTAGAGGGACGGGTGAAGCTTTCTTT.

This rearrangement joins TRBV12-3 or TRBV12-4 to TRBJ2-1; 13 bases align to TRBD2. V trimming: 6 bases; J trimming: 14 bases; junction bases outside the gene matches: 7. This CDR3 spans 13 amino acids. The CDR3 region has the DNA TGTGCCAGCAGCTCCGGGACTAGCGGGATGGAGTTCTTC. It codes for CASSSGTSGMEFF.

The chain employs TRBV18 and TRBJ2-3; D gene unclear. Germline CDR1 and CDR2: KGHSH and LQKENI. The V end was cut by 1 base, the J end by 3 bases, with 5 bases between. The CDR3 covers 13 residues. The CDR3 DNA reads TGTGCCAGCTCACCACTAGCAACAGATACGCAGTATTTT. It codes for CASSPLATDTQYF.

The gene calls are TRBV28 and TRBJ1-2, with unresolved D. CDR3 length: 16 residues. Looked up from germline, CDR1 is MDHEN and CDR2 is SYDVKM. V was cut by 5 bases and J by 8 bases, with 24 bases left in between. The CDR3 here is CASSGVFGRRAGGYTF. The CDR3 DNA is TGTGCCAGCAGTGGGGTGTTCGGGAGGCGAGCGGGGGGCTACACCTTC.

The rearrangement joins TRBV4-3 to TRBJ1-1; D unresolved. The CDR3 spans 13 residues. CDR1 is LGHNA, CDR2 YSLEER, per germline. V lost 0 bases and J lost 10, with 12 bases in between. In DNA, the CDR3 is TGCGCCAGCAGCCAAGACTTGCAGGATCTAGCTTTCTTT. Amino acid sequence: CASSQDLQDLAFF.

This chain joins TRBV6-5 and TRBJ2-2, with 8 positions matching TRBD1. After removal of 7 bases from V and 1 base from J, the junction contained 5 bases not matched to a gene. CDR3 size: 15 residues. The V gene's germline CDR1 is MNHEY and CDR2 SVGAGI. In nucleotides, the CDR3 is TGTGCCAGCACCGACAGGGGCGGGAACACCGGGGAGCTGTTTTTT. Amino acid sequence: CASTDRGGNTGELFF.

This chain uses TRBV5-1 with TRBJ1-2, with a tentative D call TRBD1 (5 bases). This CDR3 spans 14 amino acids. With 3 bases removed from V and 5 bases from J, the gap between germline ends came to 14 bases. The germline gives CDR1 SGHRS, CDR2 YFSETQ. The CDR3 DNA reads TGCGCCAGCAGCTCGGGGGAGTCCCTTTATGGCTACACCTTC. Translating it yields CASSSGESLYGYTF.

V gene TRBV29-1 combines with J gene TRBJ2-1; D remains ambiguous. The V gene's germline CDR1 is SQVTM and CDR2 ANQGSEA. CDR3 size: 13 residues. V was shortened by 4 bases and J by 4 bases, with 11 bases between the two germline ends. Here the CDR3 reads CSVAPFNYNEQFF. The DNA for the CDR3 is TGCAGCGTTGCCCCCTTCAATTACAATGAGCAGTTCTTC.